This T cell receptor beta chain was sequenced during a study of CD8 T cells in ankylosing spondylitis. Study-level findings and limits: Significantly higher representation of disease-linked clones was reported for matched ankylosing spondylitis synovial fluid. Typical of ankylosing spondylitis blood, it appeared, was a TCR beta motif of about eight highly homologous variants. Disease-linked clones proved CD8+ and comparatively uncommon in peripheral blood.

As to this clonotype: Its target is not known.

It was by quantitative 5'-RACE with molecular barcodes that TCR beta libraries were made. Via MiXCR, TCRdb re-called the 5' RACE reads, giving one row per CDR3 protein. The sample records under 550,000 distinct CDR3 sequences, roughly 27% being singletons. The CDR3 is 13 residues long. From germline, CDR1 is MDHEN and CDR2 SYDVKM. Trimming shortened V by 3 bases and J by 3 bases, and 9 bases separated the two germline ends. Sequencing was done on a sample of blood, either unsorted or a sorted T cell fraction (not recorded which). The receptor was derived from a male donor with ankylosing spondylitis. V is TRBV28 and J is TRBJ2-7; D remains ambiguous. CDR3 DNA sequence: TGTGCCAGCAGTTTGGTGCAGGACTACGAGCAGTACTTC. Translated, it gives CASSLVQDYEQYF.